This T cell receptor (beta chain) was sequenced in a study of graft-versus-host responses after intestinal transplantation. The study's findings and limits: Maximum circulating GvH clone levels tracked with early post-transplant HvG decreases.

The assay was immunoSEQ multiplex PCR, and TCRdb's table has in-frame clones only and misses some. Seen here are about 130,000 clones, about nine tenths observed once, and the top ten hold 0.19%. This CDR3 contains 17 residues. Germline CDR1 and CDR2: SGHNT and YENEEA. With 5 bases removed from V and 0 bases from J, the gap between germline ends came to 14 bases. As regards this clone: The antigen is unknown. This CDR3 is also generated by other DNA sequences in the sample.

The starting material was unstimulated CD4+ T cells sorted from spleen or lymph node cells, obtained before intestinal transplant. This clonotype was sampled from a human donor who received an intestinal transplant. This chain links TRBV11-3 with TRBJ2-6; tentative D call: TRBD2 (6 bases). The CDR3 DNA reads as TGTGCCAGCAGCCCTGGAGGGGCGTTCTCTGGGGCCAACGTCCTGACTTTC. Amino acid sequence: CASSPGGAFSGANVLTF.